This T cell receptor beta chain is drawn from a study of glioma-infiltrating T cells. Study background: Dexamethasone exposure before glioma surgery was limited to six or fewer days.

This clonotype has a handful of counts. Its specificity is unknown. Study results and caveats: Patients with low tissue-blood divergence carried a signature set of shared blood CDR3 motifs. Non-neoplastic patients had below-expected tissue-blood divergence, while all gliomas exceeded expectation.

The CDR3 totals 14 residues. Germline-derived CDR1 and CDR2 are MDHEN and SYDVKM. V shed 2 bases and J 8 bases; nucleotides not matched to a gene: 6. TCR alpha and beta CDR3 regions were amplified from RNA using iRepertoire nested multiplex PCR. Tissue mRNA or PBMC total RNA, 100-400 ng, went into one-step reverse transcription and amplification. TCRdb re-derived calls from the multiplex PCR reads in MiXCR, one entry per CDR3 protein. The data hold 300,000 to 450,000 distinct CDR3 sequences, with about 40% observed a single time. The J gene is TRBJ2-3, the V gene TRBV28; 8 positions match TRBD2. This receptor was taken from a human donor with low-grade glioma or glioblastoma, undergoing nonglioma brain surgery, or in good health (not recorded which). Material: glioma tissue, nonneoplastic brain tissue, or PBMCs (not recorded which). The CDR3 region is CASSLPGGRGTQYF. CDR3 in DNA: TGTGCCAGCAGTTTACCGGGAGGGCGGGGTACGCAGTATTTT.